These 2 T cell receptor beta chains originate from one sample sequenced in a study of blood T cell repertoires in COVID-19 (dated by TCRdb to between 2020 and 2021). Preparation of the library involved the immunoSEQ multiplex PCR assay. As stored in TCRdb, this immuneACCESS dataset retains in-frame rearrangements with V and J assigned. A fraction of the clones does not appear; measured against another copy, unresolved V genes explain less than half of the discrepancy, and the remainder lacks a known reason. The sample has approximately 200,000 clones on record, about 85% of them singletons. Over 1.5% of the sample goes to the ten largest clones. The specimen was peripheral blood. Receptors originate from a man in his 70s with acute or convalescent COVID-19.

V is TRBV7-3 and J is TRBJ2-1, with D perhaps TRBD1 (7 bases). CDR3 length equals 15 residues. Germline-derived CDR1 and CDR2 are SGHTA and FQGTGA. With 4 bases removed from V and 7 bases from J, the gap between germline ends came to 17 bases. CDR3 sequence (DNA): TGTGCCAGCAGCTCGACAGGGACTCTACGGAATGAGCAGTTCTTC. Its translation: CASSSTGTLRNEQFF.

The V gene is TRBV10-2, the J gene TRBJ2-1; 7 nucleotides line up with TRBD2. CDR3 length: 16 residues. Germline V CDR1 and CDR2: WSHSY, SAAADI. Trimming took 6 bases from V and 5 from J; bases not matched to a gene: 13. CDR3 coding DNA: TGCGCCAGCAGAAAACGCCCGTCTAGCGGCCACAATGAGCAGTTCTTC. Amino acid sequence: CASRKRPSSGHNEQFF.